A selection of T cell receptor beta chains follows, all from one sample in a study of shared clonotypes between healthy human individuals. Clones were sequenced by immunoSEQ multiplex PCR, and TCRdb holds only the in-frame ones, with some missing. This sample has millions of clones; roughly 93% occur once, and the top ten carry 0.39%. The sequencing sample was made of naive CD4+ T cells from PBMCs. These receptors were obtained from a man aged 18 to 29 in good health. Some clones in this sample may be carry-over from other donors' samples. The CDR3 runs from the conserved cysteine through the conserved F or W. D genes are given only for firm matches. A clone size is listed for some rows: how often the clone was seen (once, few, many), or a class if it is expanded.

V	J	D	size	CDR3	DNA
TRBV6-6	TRBJ2-7	-	-	CASSQQDRDLYF	TGTGCCAGCAGCCAACAAGACCGGGACTTGTACTTC
TRBV28	TRBJ1-5	-	-	CASSFSGLRSGHQPQHF	TGTGCCAGCAGTTTTTCAGGGTTGAGGTCGGGGCATCAGCCCCAGCATTTT
TRBV6-1	TRBJ2-7	TRBD1	-	CASSVDRGLPYEQYF	TGTGCCAGCAGTGTAGACAGGGGGCTCCCCTACGAGCAGTACTTC
TRBV9	TRBJ2-7	TRBD1	-	CASSAGHRDRGSHEQYF	TGTGCCAGCAGCGCAGGACACCGGGACAGGGGGTCCCACGAGCAGTACTTC
TRBV7-8	TRBJ2-7	-	-	CASSLGDNSYEQYF	TGTGCCAGCAGCTTAGGGGACAACTCCTACGAGCAGTACTTC
TRBV5-1	TRBJ1-2	TRBD1	once	CASSLDGQGWGYTF	TGCGCCAGCAGCTTGGACGGACAGGGATGGGGCTACACCTTC
TRBV15	TRBJ1-3	-	once	CATSRDLTTGNTIYF	TGTGCCACCAGCAGAGATCTGACAACTGGAAACACCATATATTTT
TRBV7-2	TRBJ2-7	-	-	CASSLAGVGGYEQYF	TGTGCCAGCAGCTTAGCGGGAGTCGGGGGTTACGAGCAGTACTTC
TRBV28	TRBJ2-7	-	once	CASSLRDEQYF	TGTGCCAGCAGTCTCAGGGACGAGCAGTACTTC
TRBV5-1	TRBJ1-5	-	-	CASSLFPGNNQPQHF	TGCGCCAGCAGCTTGTTTCCAGGGAACAATCAGCCCCAGCATTTT
TRBV5-1	TRBJ1-2	-	-	CASSLEQGGGYTF	TGCGCCAGCAGCTTGGAACAGGGAGGTGGCTACACCTTC
TRBV5-1	TRBJ2-3	TRBD2	-	CASSLALAREADTQYF	TGCGCCAGCAGCTTGGCACTAGCGCGAGAGGCAGATACGCAGTATTTT
TRBV9	TRBJ2-5	TRBD1	-	CASSGEGQGFETQYF	TGTGCCAGCAGCGGCGAGGGACAGGGATTCGAGACCCAGTACTTC
TRBV2	TRBJ2-1	-	-	CASIREGLDNEQFF	TGTGCCAGCATCCGAGAGGGCCTTGACAATGAGCAGTTCTTC
TRBV29-1	TRBJ2-7	TRBD1	-	CSVVGTGDEQYF	TGCAGCGTGGTGGGGACAGGGGACGAGCAGTACTTC
TRBV19	TRBJ1-1	TRBD1	-	CASRDRGPEAFF	TGTGCCAGTAGGGACAGGGGCCCTGAAGCTTTCTTT
TRBV5-5	TRBJ1-1	-	-	CASGRWEITEAFF	TGTGCCAGCGGGAGGTGGGAGATAACTGAAGCTTTCTTT
TRBV21-1	TRBJ2-2	-	-	CASRATSGYGELFF	TGTGCCAGCAGGGCCACTAGCGGGTACGGGGAGCTGTTTTTT
TRBV27	TRBJ2-7	TRBD1	-	CASSHGQGQTYEQYF	TGTGCCAGCAGCCACGGACAGGGCCAGACCTACGAGCAGTACTTC
TRBV10-3	TRBJ2-5	-	-	CAIRTGPQETQYF	TGTGCCATCAGAACTGGACCACAAGAGACCCAGTACTTC
TRBV28	TRBJ2-7	-	-	CASSRRGAGSYEQYF	TGTGCCAGCAGCCGCAGAGGGGCCGGCTCCTACGAGCAGTACTTC
TRBV6-6	TRBJ1-5	-	once	CASSSRKGVNQPQHF	TGTGCCAGCAGTTCCCGGAAGGGTGTCAATCAGCCCCAGCATTTT
TRBV25-1	TRBJ2-7	TRBD2	-	CASSVAGAGNEQYF	TGTGCCAGCAGTGTAGCGGGAGCGGGAAACGAGCAGTACTTC
TRBV14	TRBJ2-3	-	-	CASSQGRRFTDTQYF	TGTGCCAGTAGCCAAGGGCGGCGGTTCACAGATACGCAGTATTTT
TRBV27	TRBJ2-2	TRBD1	-	CASSPRDRVTGELFF	TGTGCCAGCAGTCCAAGGGACAGGGTCACCGGGGAGCTGTTTTTT
TRBV25-1	TRBJ2-7	TRBD1	-	CASSEGGQGAREQYF	TGTGCCAGCAGTGAAGGCGGACAGGGGGCGCGGGAGCAGTACTTC
TRBV6-5	TRBJ2-3	-	-	CASSPSVSTDTQYF	TGTGCCAGCAGCCCGTCAGTGAGCACAGATACGCAGTATTTT
TRBV25-1	TRBJ2-1	-	-	CASSEYQARYEQFF	TGTGCCAGCAGTGAATATCAAGCGAGGTATGAGCAGTTCTTC
TRBV28	TRBJ2-7	TRBD1	-	CASSLISQSYRGRPSYEQYF	TGTGCCAGCAGTTTGATCTCCCAAAGCTACAGGGGGAGGCCATCCTACGAGCAGTACTTC
TRBV28	TRBJ2-7	-	-	CASSPEWRTYEQYF	TGTGCCAGCAGCCCCGAGTGGAGGACCTACGAGCAGTACTTC
TRBV6-1	TRBJ2-7	-	-	CASSASLGGSYSYEQYF	TGTGCCAGCAGTGCATCTCTAGGCGGTTCCTACTCCTACGAGCAGTACTTC
TRBV11-2	TRBJ1-2	-	-	CASSSRVTGIVYGYTF	TGTGCCAGCAGCTCCCGAGTAACAGGGATCGTCTATGGCTACACCTTC
TRBV7-2	TRBJ2-5	-	-	CASSLAGGVAETQYF	TGTGCCAGCAGCTTAGCGGGGGGAGTAGCAGAGACCCAGTACTTC
TRBV28	TRBJ2-5	-	-	CASRPQQGTSGAQYF	TGTGCCAGCAGACCGCAACAAGGGACGTCAGGGGCCCAGTACTTC
TRBV6-5	TRBJ2-3	TRBD1	-	CASSQIGQGEDTQYF	TGTGCCAGCAGTCAGATAGGACAGGGGGAAGATACGCAGTATTTT
TRBV6-5	TRBJ2-1	TRBD2	-	CASSYSSSGGYEQFF	TGTGCCAGCAGTTACTCTTCTTCGGGAGGTTATGAGCAGTTCTTC
TRBV7-2	TRBJ2-7	-	-	CASSLEVGPEQYF	TGTGCCAGCAGCCTGGAAGTGGGGCCCGAGCAGTACTTC